The 32 T cell receptor beta chains reported below all come from one sample, sequenced in a study of response to subunit inactivated influenza vaccine. Each CDR3 protein is one row after TCRdb ran MiXCR on the RT-PCR reads. The repertoire holds 650,000 or so distinct CDR3 sequences, approximately 14% seen once, with 7.5% to 9% in the top ten. Sequencing used PBMCs from blood, obtained about 14 days before vaccination. These receptors all stem from a man over 45 who received an inactivated influenza vaccine.

V gene TRBV7-2 combines with J gene TRBJ2-1; TRBD2 matches 10 bases. The CDR3 runs 17 residues. With 5 bases clipped from V and 4 bases from J, the junction kept 11 bases outside the gene matches. The germline V gene has CDR1 SGHTA and CDR2 FQGNSA. CDR3: CASSEGPGTSEYNEQFF. The DNA of the CDR3 is TGTGCCAGCAGCGAAGGCCCCGGGACTAGCGAGTACAATGAGCAGTTCTTC.

The rearrangement uses TRBV6-5 and TRBJ2-2; D gene ambiguous. The CDR3 consists of 13 residues. Trimming pared 1 base from V and 8 bases from J, leaving 8 bases between. Germline V lookup: CDR1 MNHEY, CDR2 SVGAGI. CDR3 DNA sequence: TGTGCCAGCAGTTACTTGCTTGCTGGGGAGCTGTTTTTT. This gives the protein CASSYLLAGELFF.

This clonotype appeared many times. The chain employs TRBV12-3 or TRBV12-4 and TRBJ2-2, with a tentative D call TRBD2 (6 bases). V lost 7 bases and J 5 bases, leaving 11 bases between the germline ends. The CDR3 is made up of 13 amino acids. CDR3 amino acids: CASTRGETGELFF. CDR3 bases: TGTGCCAGCACCCGCGGGGAAACCGGGGAGCTGTTTTTT.

This clonotype was counted a few times. The chain has TRBV29-1 and TRBJ2-1, with D tentatively TRBD1 (6 bases). The ends were cut back, 6 bases at V and 0 bases at J, with 12 bases in the middle. CDR3 length equals 14 residues. Looked up from germline, CDR1 is SQVTM and CDR2 is ANQGSEA. The CDR3 bases are TGCAGCGTCGACTGGACAGACTCCTACAATGAGCAGTTCTTC. Translated, it gives CSVDWTDSYNEQFF.

The V and J genes are TRBV12-3 or TRBV12-4 and TRBJ2-3, with 9 bases identical to TRBD1. Unmatched junction bases numbered 10, after V lost 6 bases and J lost 0 bases. The CDR3 has 17 residues. CDR3 sequence (DNA): TGTGCCAGCAGAAGCCGGGACAGGGAGAAGAGCACAGATACGCAGTATTTT. It specifies CASRSRDREKSTDTQYF.

This clonotype was observed a handful of times. V usage is TRBV12-3 or TRBV12-4 and J usage is TRBJ2-7; possibly TRBD1 for D (6 bases). CDR3 length: 13 amino acids. V was cut by 6 bases and J by 4 bases, with 13 bases left in between. CDR3 residues: CASSKSQGYEQYF. For the CDR3, the DNA is TGTGCCAGCAGCAAAAGTCAGGGGTACGAGCAGTACTTC.

This clonotype was recorded many times. V usage is TRBV18 and J usage is TRBJ2-7; no definite D call. CDR1 KGHSH and CDR2 LQKENI come from the germline V gene. V shed 8 bases and J shed 1 base, with 9 bases lying between them. The CDR3 runs 12 residues. The chain's CDR3 is CASSPQSYEQYF. Written as DNA, the CDR3 is TGTGCCAGCAGTCCGCAGTCCTACGAGCAGTACTTC.

This clonotype was seen only a few times. The CDR3 DNA reads TGTGCCAGCAGCTCGCGACAGGGGAATTCACCCCTCCACTTT. Protein sequence: CASSSRQGNSPLHF. This chain joins TRBV3-1 and TRBJ1-6; TRBD1 matches 8 bases. CDR3 length equals 14 residues. After removal of 5 bases from V and 7 bases from J, the junction contained 4 bases not matched to a gene. Germline lookup yields CDR1 LGHDT and CDR2 YNNKEL (reference sequence).

V is TRBV20-1 and J is TRBJ2-5; 9 nucleotides line up with TRBD1. Per germline, CDR1 DFQATT and CDR2 SNEGSKA (reference sequence). The CDR3 has 14 residues. The junction had 6 bases not matched to a gene; V was cut back by 2 bases and J by 5 bases. The CDR3 spells CSARPTGGRETQYF. In DNA, the CDR3 is TGCAGTGCTAGACCAACAGGGGGCCGGGAGACCCAGTACTTC.

V usage is TRBV20-1 and J usage is TRBJ2-3, with 12 bases that match TRBD2. The junction had 3 bases not matched to a gene; V was cut back by 6 bases and J by 5 bases. This CDR3 comprises 13 residues. Germline V gives CDR1 DFQATT, CDR2 SNEGSKA (reference sequence). In DNA, the CDR3 is TGCAGTGCCACGGGACTAGCGGGAGATACGCAGTATTTT. It yields the protein CSATGLAGDTQYF.

The gene calls are TRBV10-3 and TRBJ2-7; TRBD1 matches at 7 bases. The V segment lost 6 bases and the J segment 2 bases; nucleotides outside the gene matches: 13. This CDR3 spans 16 amino acids. The germline V gene has CDR1 ENHRY and CDR2 SYGVKD. The CDR3 protein is CAISLFPGQPPYEQYF. The CDR3 DNA reads as TGTGCCATCAGCCTATTCCCGGGACAGCCACCCTACGAGCAGTACTTC.

This clonotype was counted a few times. The gene calls are TRBV6-1 and TRBJ2-3; D is unclear. Germline assignment: CDR1 MNHNS and CDR2 SASEGT. The germline V and J ends were trimmed by 6 bases and 0 bases, with 13 bases remaining between them. CDR3 length: 15 residues. In nucleotides, the CDR3 is TGTGCCAGCAGCCCACAAGGGTATAGCACAGATACGCAGTATTTT. This encodes CASSPQGYSTDTQYF.

V and J are TRBV5-1 and TRBJ2-1; no reliable D call. Trimming shortened V by 4 bases and J by 4 bases, and 12 bases separated the two germline ends. Germline V gene lookup returns CDR1 SGHRS and CDR2 YFSETQ. The CDR3 totals 14 residues. Here the CDR3 reads CASSRNKQYNEQFF. Here the CDR3 DNA reads TGCGCCAGCAGCCGTAACAAACAATACAATGAGCAGTTCTTC.

The J gene is TRBJ2-3, the V gene TRBV28; tentative D call: TRBD2 (6 bases). CDR3 length equals 12 residues. Germline CDR1 reads MDHEN; CDR2 reads SYDVKM. V lost 6 bases to trimming and J lost 8 bases, with 12 bases between them. The CDR3 DNA follows: TGTGCCAGCAGGGGCCGGGAGAGTACGCAGTATTTT. It encodes CASRGRESTQYF.

This chain joins TRBV10-3 and TRBJ2-1; D perhaps matches TRBD2 (5 bases). The germline V gene has CDR1 ENHRY and CDR2 SYGVKD. This CDR3 is 16 amino acids long. V was pared by 0 bases and J by 6 bases, with 15 bases between. This CDR3 is CAISESGVAGLNEQFF. The CDR3 coding sequence is TGTGCCATCAGTGAGTCGGGAGTAGCAGGTCTCAATGAGCAGTTCTTC.

J is TRBJ1-5 and V is TRBV12-3 or TRBV12-4; 12 positions match TRBD1. The CDR3 consists of 15 residues. Trimming took 4 bases from V and 6 from J; bases not matched to a gene: 4. The chain's CDR3 is CASSWGDRGRQPQHF. CDR3 sequence (DNA): TGTGCCAGCAGTTGGGGGGACAGGGGGCGTCAGCCCCAGCATTTT.

This clonotype was recorded many times. The chain links TRBV20-1 to TRBJ2-7, with 10 positions matching TRBD2. V lost 0 bases, J lost 2 bases, and 4 bases stayed unmatched. The germline gives CDR1 DFQATT, CDR2 SNEGSKA (reference sequence). The CDR3 sequence is 15 residues long. CDR3 protein: CSARDFTSGAYEQYF. CDR3 coding DNA: TGCAGTGCTAGAGATTTTACTAGCGGGGCCTACGAGCAGTACTTC.

This clonotype was seen a handful of times. The chain's CDR3 is CASNLKAGGPFNEQFF. DNA for the CDR3: TGTGCCAGCAACCTTAAAGCGGGAGGGCCTTTTAATGAGCAGTTCTTC. V and J are TRBV6-2 or TRBV6-3 and TRBJ2-1; 10 nucleotides agree with TRBD2. J lost 7 bases, V lost 7 bases, and 13 bases had no gene match. CDR3 length equals 16 residues. Germline-derived CDR1 and CDR2 are MNHEY and SVGEGT.

This sequence joins TRBV12-3 or TRBV12-4 and TRBJ2-7; D remains ambiguous. V shed 3 bases and J shed 6 bases, with 18 bases lying between them. The CDR3 runs to 15 residues. CDR3 sequence: CASSLIGRVSGEQYF. The DNA of the CDR3 is TGTGCCAGCAGTTTGATCGGAAGAGTCTCGGGCGAGCAGTACTTC.

CDR3 region: CASSLRGRGTGYTF. In DNA, the CDR3 is TGTGCCAGCAGCTTAAGGGGCAGGGGGACCGGCTACACCTTC. The chain employs TRBV7-8 and TRBJ1-2, with 7 bases identical to TRBD1. In germline, CDR1 is SGHVS, CDR2 FQNEAQ. With 2 bases clipped from V and 8 bases from J, the junction kept 8 bases outside the gene matches. This CDR3 region has 14 residues.

J is TRBJ2-1 and V is TRBV28, with TRBD1 matching over 7 bases. This CDR3 is 14 amino acids long. The V and J ends lost 3 bases and 6 bases, in that order; junction bases with no gene match: 5. In germline, CDR1 is MDHEN, CDR2 SYDVKM. CDR3 DNA: TGTGCCAGCAGTTTCTTGGACAGGAGCAATGAGCAGTTCTTC. Translated: CASSFLDRSNEQFF.

The table lists this clonotype with a few counts. The chain recombines TRBV19 with TRBJ2-1; 13 nucleotides match TRBD2. Losses at the gene ends were 4 bases for V and 9 bases for J; bases not matched to a gene: 3. This CDR3 has 14 amino acids. Germline V gene lookup returns CDR1 LNHDA and CDR2 SQIVND (reference sequence). The DNA of the CDR3 is TGTGCCAGTAGTAACGGACTAGCGGGAGTTGAGCAGTTCTTC. It codes for CASSNGLAGVEQFF.

The chain employs TRBV6-1 and TRBJ2-1, with D perhaps matching TRBD2 (5 bases). This CDR3 is 17 amino acids long. Between the trimmed V and J ends, which lost 7 bases and 7 bases, there was a span of 26 bases. Germline V gives CDR1 MNHNS, CDR2 SASEGT. The CDR3 sequence: CASTNPFSGRRVNEQFF. CDR3 in DNA: TGTGCCAGCACAAATCCTTTTAGTGGGAGAAGGGTGAATGAGCAGTTCTTC.

This clonotype was found a few times. The chain recombines TRBV20-1 with TRBJ2-1; 13 nucleotides align to TRBD2. Germline V lookup: CDR1 DFQATT, CDR2 SNEGSKA (reference sequence). Germline trimming cut 1 base from V and 8 bases from J; bases unmatched to any gene: 5. There are 15 residues in the CDR3. CDR3 protein: CSARGTSGRGDEQFF. The DNA for the CDR3 is TGCAGTGCTAGAGGGACTAGCGGGAGAGGGGATGAGCAGTTCTTC.

The V call is TRBV2, the J call TRBJ2-4, with 7 bases aligning to TRBD2. In germline, CDR1 is SNHLY, CDR2 FYNNEI. The V segment lost 2 bases and the J segment 1 base; nucleotides outside the gene matches: 2. The CDR3 is 15 amino acids. DNA of the CDR3: TGTGCCAGCAGTGAACTGGGGGGGGCCAAAAACATTCAGTACTTC. Its protein is CASSELGGAKNIQYF.

This clonotype came up a few times. The genes are TRBV25-1 and TRBJ1-2, with a possible D match to TRBD1 (6 bases). V was shortened by 3 bases and J by 4 bases, with 12 bases between the two germline ends. The CDR3 loop spans 14 amino acids. Germline V gene lookup returns CDR1 MGHDK and CDR2 SYGVNS. The CDR3 reads CASSDDGQLYGYTF. The CDR3 bases are TGTGCCAGCAGTGATGACGGACAGCTCTATGGCTACACCTTC.

The chain employs TRBV12-3 or TRBV12-4 and TRBJ1-4; TRBD1 might be the D (5 bases). The CDR3 is 15 amino acids. V lost 6 bases, J lost 2 bases, and 13 bases lay in between. For the CDR3, the DNA is TGTGCCAGCAGGGTAACTGGGGCTACTAATGAAAAACTGTTTTTT. Its translation: CASRVTGATNEKLFF.

The chain combines TRBV6-2 or TRBV6-3 with TRBJ2-5; D gene ambiguous. This CDR3 is built from 13 residues. From germline, CDR1 is MNHEY and CDR2 SVGEGT. V lost 2 bases and J 5 bases, leaving 9 bases between the germline ends. CDR3 sequence reads: CASSYKGRETQYF. CDR3 nucleotides: TGTGCCAGCAGTTACAAGGGCCGGGAGACCCAGTACTTC.

The chain couples TRBV4-3 to TRBJ2-2, with no clear D. The germline CDR1 and CDR2 sequences are LGHNA and YSLEER. V lost 3 bases to trimming and J lost 1 base, with 12 bases between them. CDR3 length: 16 residues. CDR3 sequence reads: CASSQNALVNTGELFF. The CDR3 coding sequence is TGCGCCAGCAGCCAGAATGCCTTAGTGAACACCGGGGAGCTGTTTTTT.

With regard to this clonotype: This likely comes from a read error, as the CDR3 has no conserved phenylalanine or tryptophan at its end. The gene calls are TRBV11-2 and TRBJ2-7, with TRBD2 matching over 8 bases. Germline CDR1 and CDR2: SGHAT and FQNNGV. This CDR3 has 16 residues. Germline trimming cut 1 base from V and 5 bases from J; bases unmatched to any gene: 10. The CDR3 nucleotides read TGTGCCAGCAGCTTAGTCCCGGGTAGCGGGATTAACGAGCAGTACATC. This gives the protein CASSLVPGSGINEQYI.

This clonotype occurred a few times. The gene calls are TRBV20-1 and TRBJ1-1, with 7 nucleotides matching TRBD1. The V segment lost 1 base and the J segment 7 bases; nucleotides outside the gene matches: 6. From germline, CDR1 is DFQATT and CDR2 SNEGSKA (reference sequence). CDR3 length: 13 amino acids. The CDR3 nucleotides read TGCAGTGCTAGAGTCTCGGGACAGATTGAAGCTTTCTTT. It encodes CSARVSGQIEAFF.

This clonotype has a single count. The rearrangement joins TRBV20-1 to TRBJ1-1; no reliable D call. Germline assignment: CDR1 DFQATT and CDR2 SNEGSKA (reference sequence). Trimming left V 8 bases short and J 0 bases short, with 13 bases between. This CDR3 has 13 amino acids. CDR3 sequence: CSPSLSLNTEAFF. The CDR3 DNA reads as TGCAGTCCCAGCCTATCATTGAACACTGAAGCTTTCTTT.